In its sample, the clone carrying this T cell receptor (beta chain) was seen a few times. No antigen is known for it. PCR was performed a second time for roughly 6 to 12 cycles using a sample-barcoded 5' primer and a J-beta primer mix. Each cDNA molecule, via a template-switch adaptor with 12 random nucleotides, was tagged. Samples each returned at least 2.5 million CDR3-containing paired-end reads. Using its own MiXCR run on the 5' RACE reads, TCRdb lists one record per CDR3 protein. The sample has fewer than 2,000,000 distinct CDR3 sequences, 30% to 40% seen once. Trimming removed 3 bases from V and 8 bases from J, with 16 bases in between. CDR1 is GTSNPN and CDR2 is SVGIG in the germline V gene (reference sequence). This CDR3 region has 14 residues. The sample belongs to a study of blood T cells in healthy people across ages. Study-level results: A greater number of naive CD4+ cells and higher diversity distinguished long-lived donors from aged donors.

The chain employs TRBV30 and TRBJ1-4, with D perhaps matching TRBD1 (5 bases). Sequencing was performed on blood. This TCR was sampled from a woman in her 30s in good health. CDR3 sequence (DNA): TGTGCCTGGAGCGCCTCGGGGCTAGGCGAAAAACTGTTTTTT. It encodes CAWSASGLGEKLFF.